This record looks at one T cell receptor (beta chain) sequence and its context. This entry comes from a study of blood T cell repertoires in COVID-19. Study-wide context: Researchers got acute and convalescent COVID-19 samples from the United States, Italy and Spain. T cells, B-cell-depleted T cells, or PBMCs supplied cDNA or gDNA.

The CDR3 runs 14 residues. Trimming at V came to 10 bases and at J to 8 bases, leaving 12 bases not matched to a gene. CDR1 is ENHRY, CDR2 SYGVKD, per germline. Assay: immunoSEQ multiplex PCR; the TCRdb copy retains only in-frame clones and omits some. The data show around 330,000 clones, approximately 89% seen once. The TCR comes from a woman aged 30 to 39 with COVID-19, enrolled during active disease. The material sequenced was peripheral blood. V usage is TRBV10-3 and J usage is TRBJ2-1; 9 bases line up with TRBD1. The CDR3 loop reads CATNTGGADYEQFF. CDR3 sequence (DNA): TGTGCCACCAATACAGGGGGCGCTGATTATGAGCAGTTCTTC.